This T cell receptor beta chain was retrieved from a study of T-cell memory formation after mild COVID-19. One entry per CDR3 protein, called by TCRdb with MiXCR from the 5' RACE reads. In the table there are a few hundred thousand distinct CDR3 sequences, more than 15% of which are singletons. The CDR3 consists of 22 residues. V was trimmed by 0 bases and J by 10 bases, leaving 33 bases between them. In germline, CDR1 is KGHDR, CDR2 SFDVKD. The sequenced sample consisted of PBMCs or a T cell subset sorted from them (not recorded which). The chain carries TRBV24-1 and TRBJ1-6; D perhaps matches TRBD1 (5 bases). The TCR was taken from a man younger than 30 who had mild COVID-19 (a few samples of this study predate the infection). Cell type and time point are not known. CDR3 sequence reads: CATSDLFDRRVVGVQVQSPLHF. The DNA of the CDR3 is TGTGCCACCAGTGATTTGTTTGATCGTCGGGTCGTGGGAGTACAGGTTCAATCACCCCTCCACTTT.